This TCR beta chain came from a study of cytomegalovirus exposure and HLA in healthy donors. Findings of the study overall: There were 150 to 200 TCR beta chains listed as cytomegalovirus-associated.

Points on this clone: Its specificity is unknown.

Sequencing was performed with immunoSEQ multiplex PCR; in TCRdb, only in-frame clones are kept and a portion is missing. In the table there are just under 75,000 clones, approximately 94% of which are singletons. From the 120-subject validation cohort, which was separate from the roughly 700-subject first cohort, the donors were drawn. V shed 4 bases and J shed 0 bases, with 11 bases lying between them. Germline CDR1 is SGHRS and CDR2 is YFSETQ. The CDR3 sequence is 15 residues long. The V gene is TRBV5-1, the J gene TRBJ2-1; D may be TRBD2 (6 bases). Sequenced: PBMCs. The TCR originated in a young woman in good health and CMV-seropositive. The CDR3 is CASSRDLNSYNEQFF. CDR3 nucleotide sequence: TGCGCCAGCAGCCGGGACTTAAACTCCTACAATGAGCAGTTCTTC.